The entry below gives a single T cell receptor (beta chain) sequence along with its context. Its target is unknown. The sample originates from a study of post-analysis software for immune sequencing data. Study background: There were relapsing-remitting, secondary progressive and progressive-relapsing multiple sclerosis among the disease courses included. Study-wide results and limits: Normalized Chao1 diversity was significantly reduced in patients versus controls. When the samples were clustered directly with F measure, those that had been prepared in the same batch showed strong co-clustering.

Every TCR beta cDNA library bore unique molecular identifiers. TCRdb used MiXCR to reprocess the PCR reads, holding one entry per CDR3 protein. The sample holds 820,000 or so distinct CDR3 sequences, under 70% seen once. The material sequenced was blood. The sequence derives from a girl under 18 with multiple sclerosis.

The CDR3, as DNA: TGCAGTGTTACAGCAGCTAACTATGGCTACACCTTC. This sequence encodes CSVTAANYGYTF. V and J are TRBV20-1 and TRBJ1-2; D unresolved. This CDR3 spans 12 amino acids. In germline, CDR1 is DFQATT, CDR2 SNEGSKA (reference sequence). Trimming took off 7 bases at V and 0 bases at J, with 9 bases between the two ends.